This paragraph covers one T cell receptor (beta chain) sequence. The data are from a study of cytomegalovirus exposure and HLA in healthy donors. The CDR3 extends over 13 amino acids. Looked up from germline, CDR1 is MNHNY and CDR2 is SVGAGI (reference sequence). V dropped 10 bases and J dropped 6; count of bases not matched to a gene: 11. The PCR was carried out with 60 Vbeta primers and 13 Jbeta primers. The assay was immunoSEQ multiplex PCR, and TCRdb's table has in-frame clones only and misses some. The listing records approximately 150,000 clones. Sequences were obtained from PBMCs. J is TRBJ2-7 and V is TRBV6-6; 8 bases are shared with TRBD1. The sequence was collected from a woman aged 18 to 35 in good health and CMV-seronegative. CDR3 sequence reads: CATSGQEYGEQYF. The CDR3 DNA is TGTGCCACCTCGGGACAGGAATATGGCGAGCAGTACTTC.